This is a list of T cell receptor beta chains from one sample in a study of CD8 T cells in ankylosing spondylitis. In TCRdb, the 5' RACE reads were re-called with MiXCR into one record per CDR3 protein. The sample has about 210,000 distinct CDR3 sequences; more than 5.5% are singletons. Sequenced: blood, either unsorted or a sorted T cell fraction (not recorded which). The source of these receptors is a male donor with ankylosing spondylitis. Each CDR3 is given with its conserved first and last residue. A D gene is named only where the DNA matches it firmly. For some rows the clone size is stated as once, few or many, or as a class when expanded; others skip it.

clone size: many; D gene: .; V gene: TRBV9; J gene: TRBJ1-1; CDR3 protein: CASNQGFGNTEAFF; CDR3 DNA: TGTGCCAGCAACCAGGGCTTCGGGAACACTGAAGCTTTCTTT
clone size: many; D gene: .; V gene: TRBV29-1; J gene: TRBJ2-1; CDR3 protein: CSFERQGSYNEQFF; CDR3 DNA: TGCAGCTTCGAAAGGCAGGGTTCCTACAATGAGCAGTTCTTC
clone size: few; D gene: .; V gene: TRBV10-3; J gene: TRBJ2-6; CDR3 protein: CAVRTHQPSSGANVLTF; CDR3 DNA: TGTGCCGTCCGCACACACCAACCGAGCTCTGGGGCCAACGTCCTGACTTTC
clone size: many; D gene: TRBD1; V gene: TRBV10-3; J gene: TRBJ1-5; CDR3 protein: CAISEFWDRGNQPQHF; CDR3 DNA: TGTGCCATCAGTGAGTTTTGGGACAGGGGCAATCAGCCCCAGCATTTT
clone size: many; D gene: TRBD1; V gene: TRBV12-3/TRBV12-4; J gene: TRBJ1-2; CDR3 protein: CASSPHRGYGYTF; CDR3 DNA: TGTGCCAGCAGTCCTCACAGGGGCTATGGCTACACCTTC
clone size: .; D gene: .; V gene: TRBV6-5; J gene: TRBJ2-7; CDR3 protein: CASSYVRGTPYEQYF; CDR3 DNA: TGTGCCAGCAGTTACGTTAGGGGGACACCCTACGAGCAGTACTTC
clone size: many; D gene: TRBD2; V gene: TRBV20-1; J gene: TRBJ2-1; CDR3 protein: CSKLAGGRGSYNEQFF; CDR3 DNA: TGCAGTAAACTAGCGGGGGGGCGGGGCTCCTACAATGAGCAGTTCTTC
clone size: many; D gene: .; V gene: TRBV29-1; J gene: TRBJ1-1; CDR3 protein: CSVEEAFF; CDR3 DNA: TGCAGCGTTGAGGAAGCTTTCTTT
clone size: many; D gene: .; V gene: TRBV20-1; J gene: TRBJ2-7; CDR3 protein: CSASHGGLYEQYF; CDR3 DNA: TGCAGTGCTAGTCACGGGGGGCTCTACGAGCAGTACTTC
clone size: few; D gene: TRBD1; V gene: TRBV6-2/TRBV6-3; J gene: TRBJ1-2; CDR3 protein: CASSPDSTGIYGYTF; CDR3 DNA: TGTGCCAGCAGCCCCGATTCGACAGGGATCTATGGCTACACCTTC
clone size: many; D gene: .; V gene: TRBV4-1; J gene: TRBJ2-7; CDR3 protein: CASSQVSTWAYEQYF; CDR3 DNA: TGCGCCAGCAGCCAAGTGTCGACCTGGGCCTACGAGCAGTACTTC
clone size: .; D gene: TRBD2; V gene: TRBV12-3/TRBV12-4; J gene: TRBJ2-1; CDR3 protein: CASSSRLAGYNEQFF; CDR3 DNA: TGTGCCAGCAGTAGCAGACTAGCGGGATACAATGAGCAGTTCTTC
clone size: many; D gene: .; V gene: TRBV4-3; J gene: TRBJ2-4; CDR3 protein: CASSQGHGGLAKNIQYF; CDR3 DNA: TGCGCCAGCAGCCAAGGGCATGGAGGGCTAGCCAAAAACATTCAGTACTTC
clone size: many; D gene: .; V gene: TRBV4-3; J gene: TRBJ1-1; CDR3 protein: CASSPSVQGGPEAFF; CDR3 DNA: TGCGCCAGCAGCCCGTCCGTCCAGGGAGGACCTGAAGCTTTCTTT
clone size: many; D gene: .; V gene: TRBV4-3; J gene: TRBJ2-7; CDR3 protein: CASSQLTGYEQYF; CDR3 DNA: TGCGCCAGCAGCCAGCTAACAGGGTACGAGCAGTACTTC
clone size: few; D gene: .; V gene: TRBV6-4; J gene: TRBJ2-3; CDR3 protein: CASSDGGGADTQYF; CDR3 DNA: TGTGCCAGCAGTGATGGAGGGGGCGCAGATACGCAGTATTTT
clone size: many; D gene: TRBD1; V gene: TRBV10-3; J gene: TRBJ2-2; CDR3 protein: CAIREDGTGKTGELFF; CDR3 DNA: TGTGCCATCAGGGAAGACGGGACAGGGAAGACCGGGGAGCTGTTTTTT
clone size: many; D gene: .; V gene: TRBV20-1; J gene: TRBJ2-1; CDR3 protein: CSASERRSYNEQFF; CDR3 DNA: TGCAGTGCTAGCGAGCGGAGATCCTACAATGAGCAGTTCTTC
clone size: few; D gene: TRBD2; V gene: TRBV5-1; J gene: TRBJ2-1; CDR3 protein: CASSLEGGTSGYNEQFF; CDR3 DNA: TGCGCCAGCAGCTTGGAGGGCGGGACTAGCGGTTACAATGAGCAGTTCTTC
clone size: many; D gene: .; V gene: TRBV5-6; J gene: TRBJ1-1; CDR3 protein: CASSWMNTEAFF; CDR3 DNA: TGTGCCAGCTCGTGGATGAACACTGAAGCTTTCTTT
clone size: many; D gene: TRBD1; V gene: TRBV11-2; J gene: TRBJ2-2; CDR3 protein: CASSSSGGTGELFF; CDR3 DNA: TGTGCCAGCAGCTCATCAGGGGGCACCGGGGAGCTGTTTTTT
clone size: many; D gene: TRBD1; V gene: TRBV7-9; J gene: TRBJ2-2; CDR3 protein: CASSTGQGFTGELFF; CDR3 DNA: TGTGCCAGCAGCACGGGACAGGGGTTCACCGGGGAGCTGTTTTTT
clone size: many; D gene: .; V gene: TRBV6-1; J gene: TRBJ1-1; CDR3 protein: CASSEAYSRTEAFF; CDR3 DNA: TGTGCCAGCAGTGAAGCGTATTCTAGGACTGAAGCTTTCTTT
clone size: .; D gene: .; V gene: TRBV5-1; J gene: TRBJ2-2; CDR3 protein: CASSLPASGELFF; CDR3 DNA: TGCGCCAGCAGCTTACCAGCGTCCGGGGAGCTGTTTTTT
clone size: many; D gene: .; V gene: TRBV15; J gene: TRBJ2-5; CDR3 protein: CATSRHKFQETQYF; CDR3 DNA: TGTGCCACCAGCAGGCATAAATTCCAAGAGACCCAGTACTTC
clone size: few; D gene: TRBD1; V gene: TRBV6-1; J gene: TRBJ2-5; CDR3 protein: CASRQMTGALRETQYF; CDR3 DNA: TGTGCCAGCAGGCAGATGACAGGGGCTCTCCGGGAGACCCAGTACTTC
clone size: many; D gene: .; V gene: TRBV5-1; J gene: TRBJ1-1; CDR3 protein: CASSSENTEAFF; CDR3 DNA: TGCGCCAGCAGCTCAGAGAACACTGAAGCTTTCTTT
clone size: .; D gene: .; V gene: TRBV7-2; J gene: TRBJ2-3; CDR3 protein: CASSLSVWTSTDTQYF; CDR3 DNA: TGTGCCAGCAGCTTAAGTGTCTGGACTAGCACAGATACGCAGTATTTT
clone size: many; D gene: TRBD2; V gene: TRBV12-3/TRBV12-4; J gene: TRBJ2-2; CDR3 protein: CASSSKENLSGGAFNTGELFF; CDR3 DNA: TGTGCCAGCAGTTCCAAGGAAAATCTTAGCGGGGGGGCCTTTAACACCGGGGAGCTGTTTTTT
clone size: few; D gene: .; V gene: TRBV7-9; J gene: TRBJ2-3; CDR3 protein: CASSLDRDPDTQYF; CDR3 DNA: TGTGCCAGCAGCTTAGACAGGGACCCAGATACGCAGTATTTT
clone size: many; D gene: .; V gene: TRBV6-2/TRBV6-3; J gene: TRBJ1-1; CDR3 protein: CASRLMNTEAFF; CDR3 DNA: TGTGCCAGCAGACTTATGAACACTGAAGCTTTCTTT
clone size: many; D gene: .; V gene: TRBV20-1; J gene: TRBJ2-1; CDR3 protein: CSARPAGVSYNEQFF; CDR3 DNA: TGCAGTGCTAGGCCAGCGGGCGTCTCCTACAATGAGCAGTTCTTC
clone size: many; D gene: .; V gene: TRBV10-3; J gene: TRBJ2-2; CDR3 protein: CAIMNTGELFF; CDR3 DNA: TGTGCCATCATGAACACCGGGGAGCTGTTTTTT
clone size: many; D gene: .; V gene: TRBV2; J gene: TRBJ1-4; CDR3 protein: CASAGEKLFF; CDR3 DNA: TGTGCCAGCGCCGGTGAAAAACTGTTTTTT
clone size: many; D gene: .; V gene: TRBV10-1; J gene: TRBJ2-1; CDR3 protein: CASQKERGYYNEQFF; CDR3 DNA: TGCGCCAGCCAAAAAGAGAGGGGATACTACAATGAGCAGTTCTTC
clone size: few; D gene: .; V gene: TRBV12-3/TRBV12-4; J gene: TRBJ2-5; CDR3 protein: CASSPSFWETQYF; CDR3 DNA: TGTGCCAGCAGCCCGTCTTTTTGGGAGACCCAGTACTTC
clone size: few; D gene: TRBD2; V gene: TRBV29-1; J gene: TRBJ2-7; CDR3 protein: CSVEDPSGRGYEQYF; CDR3 DNA: TGCAGCGTTGAAGACCCTAGCGGGAGGGGCTACGAGCAGTACTTC
clone size: .; D gene: .; V gene: TRBV7-3; J gene: TRBJ1-1; CDR3 protein: CASIKNTEAFF; CDR3 DNA: TGTGCCAGCATAAAGAACACTGAAGCTTTCTTT
clone size: .; D gene: TRBD1; V gene: TRBV24-1; J gene: TRBJ2-7; CDR3 protein: CATSATGQGTYEQYF; CDR3 DNA: TGTGCCACCAGTGCTACGGGACAGGGAACATACGAGCAGTACTTC
clone size: many; D gene: .; V gene: TRBV24-1; J gene: TRBJ2-1; CDR3 protein: CATSDFSEDNEQFF; CDR3 DNA: TGTGCCACCAGTGATTTTAGCGAGGACAATGAGCAGTTCTTC
clone size: many; D gene: TRBD1; V gene: TRBV12-3/TRBV12-4; J gene: TRBJ2-7; CDR3 protein: CASSLGQGITYEQYF; CDR3 DNA: TGTGCCAGCAGCCTCGGACAGGGCATCACCTACGAGCAGTACTTC
clone size: many; D gene: TRBD2; V gene: TRBV27; J gene: TRBJ2-1; CDR3 protein: CASSPGTSGSNEQFF; CDR3 DNA: TGTGCCAGCAGCCCCGGGACTAGCGGGTCCAATGAGCAGTTCTTC
clone size: many; D gene: .; V gene: TRBV5-1; J gene: TRBJ2-7; CDR3 protein: CASSKDTSSYEQYF; CDR3 DNA: TGCGCCAGCAGCAAGGACACTAGCTCCTACGAGCAGTACTTC
clone size: many; D gene: .; V gene: TRBV27; J gene: TRBJ1-1; CDR3 protein: CASSLLADGYTEAFF; CDR3 DNA: TGTGCCAGCAGTTTATTGGCCGACGGGTACACTGAAGCTTTCTTT
clone size: few; D gene: .; V gene: TRBV30; J gene: TRBJ2-1; CDR3 protein: CAWSVGIGGREQFF; CDR3 DNA: TGTGCCTGGAGTGTGGGTATTGGAGGACGTGAGCAGTTCTTC
clone size: few; D gene: .; V gene: TRBV12-5; J gene: TRBJ2-3; CDR3 protein: CASGPGTTFSSTDTQYF; CDR3 DNA: TGTGCTAGTGGCCCCGGGACAACCTTTTCTAGCACAGATACGCAGTATTTT